The 10 T cell receptor beta chains listed next were all sequenced from one sample in a study of OX40 agonist ivuxolimab in advanced cancers. The receptor library was made with the immunoSEQ multiplex PCR assay. TCRdb provides this immuneACCESS table in a form limited to in-frame rearrangements. Some clones are lacking; in checked studies, under half of them reflect an unresolved V gene, and why the rest are absent is not known. The sample table lists tens of thousands of clones, under 95% of them with a count of one. The top ten hold roughly 12% of the sample. The material was CD4+ or CD8+ T cells sorted from blood, obtained in a trial of the OX40 agonist ivuxolimab. The receptors originated from an adult with an advanced solid tumor such as melanoma, head and neck, liver or kidney cancer.

This chain uses TRBV11-2 with TRBJ1-1; D is unresolved. Trimming removed 5 bases from V and 5 bases from J, with 15 bases in between. Germline CDR1 SGHAT, CDR2 FQNNGV. The length of the CDR3 is 14 residues. This CDR3 reads CASSPIGEETEAFF. CDR3 sequence (DNA): TGTGCCAGCAGCCCCATCGGGGAAGAAACTGAAGCTTTCTTT.

J is TRBJ2-7 and V is TRBV9; the D is unclear. Germline V lookup: CDR1 SGDLS, CDR2 YYNGEE. Trimming left V 6 bases short and J 7 bases short, with 20 bases between. The CDR3 sequence is 14 residues long. The CDR3, as DNA: TGTGCCAGCACCCCCTCTTGGGGTGAAGGGGAGCAGTACTTC. Protein: CASTPSWGEGEQYF. The entire variable domain, with the rest obtained from reference TRBV9 and TRBJ2-7, is as follows: DSGVTQTPKHLITATGQRVTLRCSPRSGDLSVYWYQQSLDQGLQFLIQYYNGEERAKGNILERFSAQQFPDLHSELNLSSLELGDSALYFCASTPSWGEGEQYFGPGTRLTVT.

This clone appeared once. The chain couples TRBV2 to TRBJ2-3; 8 bases are a match to TRBD1. V dropped 6 bases and J dropped 3; count of bases not matched to a gene: 2. The germline V gene encodes CDR1 SNHLY and CDR2 FYNNEI. The CDR3 is 13 residues long. CDR3 sequence reads: CASRDRETDTQYF. CDR3 coding DNA: TGTGCCAGCAGGGACAGGGAAACAGATACGCAGTATTTT.

The genes are TRBV15 and TRBJ2-6; 13 bases align to TRBD2. The CDR3 runs 18 residues. Germline V CDR1 and CDR2: LNHNV, YYDKDF (reference sequence). J was trimmed by 3 bases and V by 4 bases; bases with no gene match: 6. CDR3 region: CATSKGLAGAYGANVLTF. The CDR3, as DNA: TGTGCCACCAGCAAAGGACTAGCGGGAGCCTATGGGGCCAACGTCCTGACTTTC.

A single count supports this clone. This chain uses TRBV14 with TRBJ2-3; D is possibly TRBD2 (7 bases). Germline values: CDR1 SGHDN, CDR2 FVKESK. Trimming shortened V by 3 bases and J by 6 bases, and 16 bases separated the two germline ends. The CDR3 loop spans 15 amino acids. CDR3 amino acids: CASSQAGAGWDTQYF. As DNA, the CDR3 is TGTGCCAGCAGCCAGGCGGGGGCCGGCTGGGATACGCAGTATTTT.

CDR3 DNA sequence: TGTGCCAGCAGCTTTAGACAGGGAACAGATACGCAGTATTTT. This translates into CASSFRQGTDTQYF. The chain employs TRBV5-5 and TRBJ2-3, with 7 positions matching TRBD1. There are 14 residues in the CDR3. CDR1 is SGHKS and CDR2 is YYEKEE in the germline V gene (reference sequence). V shed 2 bases and J 3 bases; nucleotides not matched to a gene: 3. Supplemented by reference TRBV5-5 and TRBJ2-3, the full variable domain reads DAGVTQSPTHLIKTRGQQVTLRCSPISGHKSVSWYQQVLGQGPQFIFQYYEKEERGRGNFPDRFSARQFPNYSSELNVNALLLGDSALYLCASSFRQGTDTQYFGPGTRLTVL.

V is TRBV11-2 and J is TRBJ2-7; D is possibly TRBD2 (6 bases). This CDR3 spans 13 amino acids. In germline, CDR1 is SGHAT, CDR2 FQNNGV. V shed 5 bases and J shed 2 bases, with 10 bases lying between them. The CDR3 loop is CASSLGRTYEQYF. The DNA for the CDR3 is TGTGCCAGCAGCCTCGGGAGAACCTACGAGCAGTACTTC.

The rearrangement joins TRBV15 to TRBJ2-5; D is ambiguous. Germline assignment: CDR1 LNHNV and CDR2 YYDKDF (reference sequence). The ends were cut back, 0 bases at V and 5 bases at J, with 16 bases in the middle. This CDR3 region has 16 residues. This chain's CDR3 is CATSREFSGKRETQYF. The CDR3 nucleotides read TGTGCCACCAGCAGAGAATTTTCCGGTAAAAGGGAGACCCAGTACTTC.

This chain uses TRBV6-5 with TRBJ2-7; the D gene is possibly TRBD2 (5 bases). Trimming stripped 6 bases from V and 7 bases from J, with 16 bases between. Germline V lookup: CDR1 MNHEY, CDR2 SVGAGI. CDR3 length: 13 residues. CDR3 residues: CASSAGLAIEQYF. The CDR3, as DNA: TGTGCCAGCAGCGCCGGACTGGCGATAGAGCAGTACTTC.

This chain links TRBV19 with TRBJ2-1; 7 nucleotides line up with TRBD1. Germline V lookup: CDR1 LNHDA, CDR2 SQIVND (reference sequence). The CDR3 extends over 15 amino acids. Trimming took 6 bases from V and 2 from J; bases not matched to a gene: 7. The CDR3 reads CASRQRTGPYNEQFF. In nucleotides, the CDR3 is TGTGCCAGTAGGCAAAGGACAGGACCCTACAATGAGCAGTTCTTC.